The present T cell receptor beta chain was sequenced within a study of CD8 T cells in ankylosing spondylitis. General study findings and limits: The study looked at matched synovial fluid samples from ankylosing spondylitis patients. Disease-linked clones were reported to be significantly enriched there. Those disease-linked clones were CD8+; they were also relatively rare in peripheral blood. Both synovial fluid and blood in reactive arthritis had previously been reported to carry some motif variants. In ankylosing spondylitis blood, a motif of eight highly homologous TCR beta variants appeared characteristic.

Library preparation for TCR beta used quantitative 5'-RACE with molecular barcodes. One entry per CDR3 protein results from TCRdb running MiXCR on the 5' RACE reads. Of some 800,000 distinct CDR3 sequences in the sample, about 10% were seen once. The CDR3 has 15 amino acids. J was trimmed by 0 bases and V by 8 bases; bases with no gene match: 3. Remarks on this clonotype: Its antigen is still unknown.

The V call is TRBV12-3 or TRBV12-4, the J call TRBJ1-6, with 8 nucleotides matching TRBD1. Sequenced sample: blood, either unsorted or a sorted T cell fraction (not recorded which). This clonotype was obtained from a male donor with ankylosing spondylitis. CDR3 sequence: CASWTGSSYNSPLHF. DNA of the CDR3: TGTGCCAGCTGGACAGGGAGCTCCTATAATTCACCCCTCCACTTT.